This TCR beta chain is from a study of blood T cell repertoires in COVID-19. The wider study: Some COVID-19 samples were acute and others convalescent; all came from the United States, Italy and Spain. T cells, B-cell-depleted T cells, or PBMCs provided the cDNA or gDNA that served as material.

V gave up 3 bases and J gave up 4 bases; unmatched junction bases: 5. The CDR3 has 14 amino acids. Germline CDR1 is DFQATT and CDR2 is SNEGSKA (reference sequence). This clone was seen only a few times. Using immunoSEQ multiplex PCR, the repertoire was profiled, and TCRdb retains in-frame clones only, with some absent. The sample records around 140,000 clones, around 80% being singletons. The chain is built from TRBV20-1 and TRBJ1-5; 8 positions match TRBD1. The sample was peripheral blood. The source is a woman in her sixties or seventies with acute or convalescent COVID-19. The CDR3 DNA reads TGCAGTGCTAGTGGTACAGGGGGTAATCAGCCCCAGCATTTT. As protein: CSASGTGGNQPQHF.